The present T cell receptor (beta chain) was sequenced within a study of CD8+ T cells in alopecia areata. Study details: Those patients who were treated received oral tofacitinib, which was given at 5 to 10 mg twice daily for moderate-to-severe alopecia areata.

Germline lookup yields CDR1 LGHNA and CDR2 YSLEER. V shed 3 bases and J shed 2 bases, with 15 bases lying between them. The CDR3 sequence is 16 residues long. RNA extraction and reverse transcription yielded cDNA as sequencing template. Assay used: immunoSEQ multiplex PCR; TCRdb lists only in-frame clones, some missing. The sample holds about 200,000 clones, approximately 61% seen once. As to treatment: oral pan-JAK inhibitor, 5-10 mg twice daily. The chain employs TRBV4-3 and TRBJ2-3; possibly TRBD1 or TRBD2 for D (6 bases each). Sequenced here: CD4+ T cells sorted from blood, sampled at week 24, from a patient treated with tofacitinib. The receptor's source is a human donor with alopecia areata. CDR3 amino acids: CASSQLGGLSTDTQYF. CDR3 sequence (DNA): TGCGCCAGCAGCCAGCTCGGGGGCCTTTCCACAGATACGCAGTATTTT.